The rows below give T cell receptor beta chains drawn from one sample of a study of CD8 T cells in Susac syndrome. TCRdb analysed the immunoSEQ multiplex PCR reads with MiXCR anew, one entry per CDR3 protein. The sample lists tens of thousands of distinct CDR3 sequences; around 94% were seen once. The sample comprised CD4+ T cells from PBMCs. All receptors derive from a human donor with Susac syndrome. The CDR3 runs from the conserved cysteine through the conserved F or W. The D gene is left open where the match is weak. Part of the rows lack a size; the others show once, few, many or a class for expanded clones.

D,V,J,size,CDR3,DNA
TRBD1,TRBV6-2/TRBV6-3,TRBJ2-2,NA,CASSYRWTGTGELFF,TGTGCCAGCAGTTACCGATGGACAGGGACCGGGGAGCTGTTTTTT
TRBD1,TRBV6-5,TRBJ1-3,NA,CASSLTGQGTGNTIYF,TGTGCCAGCAGCCTTACTGGACAGGGGACCGGAAACACCATATATTTT
TRBD1,TRBV27,TRBJ2-7,NA,CASSPRGQPFWEQYF,TGTGCCAGCAGTCCCAGGGGACAGCCCTTTTGGGAGCAGTACTTC
NA,TRBV30,TRBJ1-2,NA,CACPRRDSYGYTF,TGTGCCTGTCCCAGGCGGGACTCCTATGGCTACACCTTC
TRBD1,TRBV12-3/TRBV12-4,TRBJ2-5,NA,CASRTGQGSKTQYF,TGTGCCAGCAGGACCGGACAGGGGTCGAAGACCCAGTACTTC
NA,TRBV4-2,TRBJ2-5,NA,CASSQGRDNQETQYF,TGTGCCAGCAGCCAAGGGCGGGATAACCAAGAGACCCAGTACTTC
NA,TRBV11-2,TRBJ1-1,NA,CASSLGRQTEAFF,TGTGCCAGCAGCTTAGGTAGACAGACTGAAGCTTTCTTT
TRBD2,TRBV13,TRBJ2-1,once,CASSLGGGAAYNEQFF,TGTGCCAGCAGTCTCGGCGGGGGGGCCGCCTACAATGAGCAGTTCTTC
TRBD2,TRBV20-1,TRBJ2-1,NA,CSAERSTSGEYNEQFF,TGCAGTGCCGAGCGGAGTACTAGCGGGGAATACAATGAGCAGTTCTTC
NA,TRBV4-2,TRBJ2-7,NA,CASSQGTPGAYEQYF,TGTGCCAGCAGCCAAGGGACCCCCGGGGCCTACGAGCAGTACTTC
NA,TRBV20-1,TRBJ1-2,NA,CSALRTSGNGYTF,TGCAGTGCTCTAAGGACATCAGGGAATGGCTACACCTTC
NA,TRBV3-1,TRBJ2-2,NA,CASSRAGTSYGELFF,TGTGCCAGCAGCAGGGCCGGGACTTCCTACGGGGAGCTGTTTTTT
TRBD1,TRBV28,TRBJ2-7,NA,CASRLTDRPTYEQYF,TGTGCCAGCCGCCTCACGGACAGGCCTACCTACGAGCAGTACTTC
NA,TRBV11-2,TRBJ1-2,NA,CASSLVLQTSGYTF,TGTGCCAGCAGCTTAGTATTACAGACCTCTGGCTACACCTTC
TRBD1,TRBV20-1,TRBJ1-2,once,CSARQGGRGYTF,TGCAGTGCGAGACAGGGTGGCCGGGGCTACACCTTC
NA,TRBV6-2/TRBV6-3,TRBJ2-7,NA,CASRKQGTDYEQYF,TGTGCCAGCAGAAAACAGGGAACGGATTACGAGCAGTACTTC
TRBD1,TRBV5-1,TRBJ2-2,NA,CASSWTGTAGELFF,TGCGCCAGCAGCTGGACAGGGACAGCCGGGGAGCTGTTTTTT
TRBD2,TRBV20-1,TRBJ2-3,NA,CSALTSGGADTQYF,TGCAGTGCCTTGACTAGCGGGGGGGCAGATACGCAGTATTTT
NA,TRBV6-5,TRBJ2-2,NA,CASSSPGVGGELFF,TGTGCCAGCAGTTCCCCAGGGGTCGGCGGGGAGCTGTTTTTT
TRBD2,TRBV20-1,TRBJ2-3,NA,CSARIGSGGSPGLDTQYF,TGCAGTGCTAGAATCGGTAGCGGGGGGTCCCCCGGGTTGGATACGCAGTATTTT
NA,TRBV2,TRBJ1-6,NA,CASSERGRNSPLHF,TGTGCCAGCAGTGAGCGAGGGAGGAATTCACCCCTCCACTTT
NA,TRBV27,TRBJ1-1,NA,CASSLRGLGEAFF,TGTGCCAGCAGTTTACGGGGCCTTGGAGAAGCTTTCTTT
NA,TRBV4-1,TRBJ2-2,NA,CASSQNEGGELFF,TGCGCCAGCAGCCAGAATGAGGGGGGGGAGCTGTTTTTT
TRBD2,TRBV2,TRBJ2-2,NA,CASRVTSENTGELFF,TGTGCCAGCAGGGTGACTAGCGAGAACACCGGGGAGCTGTTTTTT
NA,TRBV3-1,TRBJ1-1,NA,CASTNTPGHTEAFF,TGTGCCAGCACCAACACGCCGGGCCACACTGAAGCTTTCTTT
NA,TRBV3-1,TRBJ2-6,NA,CASRPLGSGANVLTF,TGTGCCAGCAGACCCCTGGGCTCTGGGGCCAACGTCCTGACTTTC
NA,TRBV20-1,TRBJ2-7,NA,CSARGPGTRGEQYF,TGCAGTGCTAGAGGCCCAGGAACAAGGGGCGAGCAGTACTTC
NA,TRBV12-3/TRBV12-4,TRBJ1-5,NA,CASSRGYSNQPQHF,TGTGCCAGCAGCAGGGGTTATAGCAATCAGCCCCAGCATTTT
NA,TRBV6-6,TRBJ1-1,once,CASSYSGRNTEAFF,TGTGCCAGCAGTTACTCGGGGCGGAACACTGAAGCTTTCTTT
NA,TRBV30,TRBJ2-7,NA,CAWSPGRFEQYF,TGTGCCTGGAGCCCGGGTAGGTTCGAGCAGTACTTC
NA,TRBV20-1,TRBJ2-7,NA,CSARVPIGGSYEQYF,TGCAGTGCTAGAGTCCCCATTGGGGGGTCCTACGAGCAGTACTTC
TRBD1,TRBV12-3/TRBV12-4,TRBJ2-2,NA,CASSWRTGANTGELFF,TGTGCCAGCAGTTGGCGGACAGGGGCGAACACCGGGGAGCTGTTTTTT
NA,TRBV20-1,TRBJ1-2,NA,CSALVSGGVNYGYTF,TGCAGTGCTTTGGTCTCAGGAGGGGTTAACTATGGCTACACCTTC
TRBD1,TRBV29-1,TRBJ2-7,NA,CNVEGQGSYEQYF,TGCAACGTTGAAGGACAGGGCTCCTACGAGCAGTACTTC
NA,TRBV4-1,TRBJ2-3,NA,CASSPIERDTDTQYF,TGCGCCAGCAGCCCTATAGAACGGGACACAGATACGCAGTATTTT
NA,TRBV7-2,TRBJ1-2,NA,CASSITQGNYGYTF,TGTGCCAGCAGCATAACTCAGGGGAACTATGGCTACACCTTC
TRBD1,TRBV11-2,TRBJ1-4,few,CASSPGTGEKLFF,TGTGCCAGCAGCCCCGGGACAGGGGAAAAACTGTTTTTT
NA,TRBV30,TRBJ1-6,NA,CAWSGVWPYNSPLHF,TGTGCCTGGAGTGGTGTATGGCCCTATAATTCACCCCTCCACTTT
NA,TRBV6-6,TRBJ2-5,NA,CASGVGLETQYF,TGTGCCAGCGGCGTGGGGTTGGAGACCCAGTACTTC
NA,TRBV3-1,TRBJ2-3,NA,CASSQDPLLSTDTQYF,TGTGCCAGCAGCCAAGATCCCTTACTGAGCACAGATACGCAGTATTTT
NA,TRBV12-3/TRBV12-4,TRBJ2-7,NA,CASSPPVGEQYF,TGTGCCAGCAGTCCCCCGGTAGGGGAGCAGTACTTC
TRBD1,TRBV28,TRBJ2-2,NA,CASSLGGGQGSAGELFF,TGTGCCAGCAGTTTGGGAGGGGGACAGGGGTCCGCCGGGGAGCTGTTTTTT
NA,TRBV29-1,TRBJ1-6,few,CSVGYGGNSPLHF,TGCAGCGTTGGCTACGGAGGCAATTCACCCCTCCACTTT
TRBD1,TRBV6-5,TRBJ1-5,NA,CASSSSRGRGQPQHF,TGTGCCAGCAGTTCCAGCAGGGGGCGCGGTCAGCCCCAGCATTTT
NA,TRBV28,TRBJ2-5,NA,CASSGVGVLEETQYF,TGTGCCAGCAGTGGGGTTGGAGTTCTGGAGGAGACCCAGTACTTC
NA,TRBV5-1,TRBJ2-7,NA,CASSLVGDGEQYF,TGCGCCAGCAGCTTGGTAGGGGATGGCGAGCAGTACTTC
TRBD1,TRBV20-1,TRBJ1-2,NA,CSAKQGAADPKDTF,TGCAGTGCTAAACAGGGGGCGGCCGACCCAAAGGACACCTTC
NA,TRBV27,TRBJ1-2,NA,CASSPGTGQGYTF,TGTGCCAGCAGTCCAGGAACAGGGCAGGGCTACACCTTC
NA,TRBV7-9,TRBJ1-6,NA,CASSPLQISPLHF,TGTGCCAGCAGCCCTTTACAAATTTCACCCCTCCACTTT